This TCR beta chain originates from a study of glioma-infiltrating T cells. Losses at the gene ends were 4 bases for V and 8 bases for J; bases not matched to a gene: 11. CDR3 length equals 16 residues. The germline gives CDR1 SGHTA, CDR2 FQGNSA. The iRepertoire nested amplicon-rescue multiplex PCR amplified TCR alpha and beta CDR3s from RNA. MiXCR, run by TCRdb on the multiplex PCR reads, gives a single entry per CDR3 protein. In the table there are fewer than 90,000 distinct CDR3 sequences, 20% to 25% of which are singletons. The sequenced sample consisted of glioma tissue, nonneoplastic brain tissue, or PBMCs (not recorded which). This chain joins TRBV7-2 and TRBJ2-3, with 11 bases matching TRBD2. The sequence was collected from a human donor with low-grade glioma or glioblastoma, undergoing nonglioma brain surgery, or in good health (not recorded which). In DNA, the CDR3 is TGTGCCAGCAGCTCCCACTCTTCTAGCGGGGGGTCTACGCAGTATTTT. Translated, it gives CASSSHSSSGGSTQYF.